These 28 T cell receptor beta chains came from one sample sequenced in a study of cytomegalovirus exposure and HLA in healthy donors. The PCR had 60 Vbeta and 13 Jbeta primers. Produced via immunoSEQ multiplex PCR; TCRdb's table is partial and in-frame only. The sample carries about 120,000 clones, around two thirds recorded once. Source material: PBMCs. The receptor set was obtained from a woman aged 40 to 50 in good health and CMV-seropositive.

The chain uses TRBV2 and TRBJ2-3; TRBD2 agrees at 7 bases. V dropped 3 bases and J dropped 1; count of bases not matched to a gene: 4. CDR1 is SNHLY and CDR2 is FYNNEI in the germline V gene. This CDR3 region has 15 residues. The CDR3, as DNA: TGTGCCAGCAGTGATCTTGGGGGGGGCACAGATACGCAGTATTTT. It codes for CASSDLGGGTDTQYF.

In its sample, this clone was seen a few times. The chain has TRBV7-6 and TRBJ2-1; TRBD2 agrees at 11 bases. Looked up from germline, CDR1 is SGHVS and CDR2 is FNYEAQ. The CDR3 length is 13 residues. V dropped 2 bases and J dropped 9; count of bases not matched to a gene: 0. In nucleotides, the CDR3 is TGTGCCAGCAGCTTACTAGCGGGAGGTGAGCAGTTCTTC. It yields the protein CASSLLAGGEQFF. The complete variable domain, with remaining parts taken from reference TRBV7-6 and TRBJ2-1, reads GAGVSQSPRYKVTKRGQDVALRCDPISGHVSLYWYRQALGQGPEFLTYFNYEAQQDKSGLPNDRFSAERPEGSISTLTIQRTEQRDSAMYRCASSLLAGGEQFFGPGTRLTVL.

The chain employs TRBV7-9 and TRBJ2-7; TRBD1 is a possible D gene (6 bases). V was shortened by 5 bases and J by 3 bases, with 20 bases between the two germline ends. Germline loops: CDR1 SEHNR, CDR2 FQNEAQ (reference sequence). CDR3 size: 16 residues. CDR3 nucleotides: TGTGCCAGCAGCACCAATCAGGGGATTCAGGGCTACGAGCAGTACTTC. This gives the protein CASSTNQGIQGYEQYF.

The count of this clone is one. The rearrangement uses TRBV7-3 and TRBJ2-5; 8 bases are a match to TRBD2. The CDR3 is 15 residues long. After removal of 5 bases from V and 1 base from J, the junction contained 6 bases not matched to a gene. The germline gives CDR1 SGHTA, CDR2 FQGTGA. The DNA of the CDR3 is TGTGCCAGCAGCCTACAGCTAGCGGGCCAAGAGACCCAGTACTTC. It yields the protein CASSLQLAGQETQYF.

J is TRBJ2-1 and V is TRBV5-4; 11 nucleotides line up with TRBD2. From germline, CDR1 is SGHNT and CDR2 YYREEE (reference sequence). V lost 0 bases, J lost 6 bases, and 14 bases stayed unmatched. The CDR3 sequence is 19 residues long. The CDR3 protein is CASSLAGLAGGRRFNEQFF. DNA of the CDR3: TGTGCCAGCAGCTTGGCCGGACTAGCGGGCGGCCGCCGGTTCAATGAGCAGTTCTTC.

Concerning this clone itself: The same CDR3 arises from other DNA sequences in this sample as well. This sequence joins TRBV28 and TRBJ1-5; maybe TRBD1 (6 bases). The CDR3 totals 14 residues. Trimming removed 5 bases from V and 2 bases from J, with 10 bases in between. Germline V gene data show CDR1 as MDHEN and CDR2 as SYDVKM. The CDR3 nucleotides are TGTGCCAGCAGTCTAGCAGGGGGCAATCAGCCCCAGCATTTT. Its translation is CASSLAGGNQPQHF. The full variable domain, its missing parts supplied by reference TRBV28 and TRBJ1-5, is DVKVTQSSRYLVKRTGEKVFLECVQDMDHENMFWYRQDPGLGLRLIYFSYDVKMKEKGDIPEGYSVSREKKERFSLILESASTNQTSMYLCASSLAGGNQPQHFGDGTRLSIL.

The CDR3 coding sequence is TGCAGTGCTGTAGACAATGAGCAGTTCTTC. The encoded protein is CSAVDNEQFF. The J gene is TRBJ2-1, the V gene TRBV20-1; D gene ambiguous. Deletions cut 5 bases from V and 5 bases from J, with 4 bases between. Germline V CDR1 and CDR2: DFQATT, SNEGSKA (reference sequence). The CDR3 sequence is 10 residues long.

The J gene is TRBJ2-3, the V gene TRBV28, with unresolved D. The ends were cut back, 8 bases at V and 5 bases at J, with 17 bases in the middle. This CDR3 is built from 14 residues. CDR1 and CDR2 (germline): MDHEN, SYDVKM. DNA of the CDR3: TGTGCCAGCCTTCCTTTATCAGTACAAGATACGCAGTATTTT. This sequence encodes CASLPLSVQDTQYF.

The chain couples TRBV5-4 to TRBJ2-1; 14 bases map to TRBD2. Per germline, CDR1 SGHNT and CDR2 YYREEE (reference sequence). There are 13 residues in the CDR3. With 5 bases clipped from V and 12 bases from J, the junction kept 4 bases outside the gene matches. Written as DNA, the CDR3 is TGTGCCAGCAGGGGACTAGCGGGGGTCTGGCAGTTCTTC. Translation gives CASRGLAGVWQFF.

The chain combines TRBV7-9 with TRBJ1-2; 9 bases are a match to TRBD1. J gave up 3 bases and V 4 bases, and 9 bases lay outside the gene matches. The CDR3 loop spans 16 amino acids. Per germline, CDR1 SEHNR and CDR2 FQNEAQ (reference sequence). CDR3 amino acids: CASSSLGTGNYYGYTF. The CDR3, as DNA: TGTGCCAGCAGCTCCCTCGGGACAGGGAACTACTATGGCTACACCTTC.

The V call is TRBV27, the J call TRBJ1-3; 8 positions agree with TRBD1. The CDR3 spans 17 residues. Germline trimming cut 1 base from V and 0 bases from J; bases unmatched to any gene: 5. The germline V gene encodes CDR1 MNHEY and CDR2 SMNVEV (reference sequence). CDR3 sequence: CASSLLTGARSGNTIYF. In nucleotides, the CDR3 is TGTGCCAGCAGTTTATTGACAGGGGCCCGCTCTGGAAACACCATATATTTT.

As regards this clone: Other DNA sequences from this sample encode an identical CDR3 as well. The rearrangement joins TRBV9 to TRBJ2-7, with TRBD1 matching over 10 bases. CDR1 and CDR2 (germline): SGDLS, YYNGEE. The CDR3 length is 14 residues. V was pared by 3 bases and J by 3 bases, with 3 bases of the junction left unmatched. CDR3 DNA: TGTGCCAGCAGCGGGGGGGACAGGGGCTACGAGCAGTACTTC. This encodes CASSGGDRGYEQYF.

The V and J genes are TRBV2 and TRBJ2-3; D is uncertain. Trimming left V 1 base short and J 3 bases short, with 8 bases between. The CDR3 runs 14 residues. Germline assignment: CDR1 SNHLY and CDR2 FYNNEI. The CDR3: CASSEDLRTDTQYF. The CDR3 DNA is TGTGCCAGCAGTGAAGACTTACGTACAGATACGCAGTATTTT.

This chain joins TRBV4-3 and TRBJ2-7, with TRBD1 matching over 7 bases. V lost 4 bases and J lost 0; bases outside the gene matches: 9. The CDR3 extends over 16 amino acids. The germline gives CDR1 LGHNA, CDR2 YSLEER. The CDR3 nucleotides are TGCGCCAGCAGCCGGGACAGCCTTGCTAGCTCCTACGAGCAGTACTTC. As protein: CASSRDSLASSYEQYF.

The chain recombines TRBV7-6 with TRBJ1-5, with D uncertain. The CDR3 is made up of 14 amino acids. Germline CDR1 reads SGHVS; CDR2 reads FNYEAQ. The ends were cut back, 1 base at V and 7 bases at J, with 11 bases in the middle. The chain's CDR3 is CASSLGGGLQPQHF. CDR3 nucleotides: TGTGCCAGCAGCTTAGGAGGAGGGCTCCAGCCCCAGCATTTT.

V usage is TRBV27 and J usage is TRBJ2-5; a possible D gene is TRBD2 (6 bases). CDR3 size: 23 residues. CDR1 MNHEY and CDR2 SMNVEV come from the germline V gene (reference sequence). Trimming removed 3 bases from V and 3 bases from J, with 38 bases in between. The CDR3 coding sequence is TGTGCCAGCAGTTTTTCCGGCCAAACCGCGTATGAAAACCGGCCTCGGAGGGAAGAGACCCAGTACTTC. Protein product: CASSFSGQTAYENRPRREETQYF.

J is TRBJ1-1 and V is TRBV28; no definite D call. The germline V and J ends were trimmed by 1 base and 4 bases, with 10 bases remaining between them. The CDR3 has 14 amino acids. CDR1 and CDR2 (germline): MDHEN, SYDVKM. The CDR3 is CASSLSGRSTEAFF. The CDR3, as DNA: TGTGCCAGCAGTTTATCGGGTAGGAGCACTGAAGCTTTCTTT.

There are a few counts of this clone. The CDR3 is CASSQDRGVTGELFF. CDR3 DNA sequence: TGTGCCAGCAGCCAAGACAGGGGTGTCACCGGGGAGCTGTTTTTT. The chain uses TRBV25-1 and TRBJ2-2; 8 bases fit TRBD1. Trimming removed 6 bases from V and 4 bases from J; junction bases left unmatched: 7. This CDR3 is 15 amino acids long. CDR1 MGHDK and CDR2 SYGVNS come from the germline V gene.

This clone has a handful of counts. The chain links TRBV5-1 to TRBJ2-4; possibly TRBD2 for D (6 bases). There are 13 residues in the CDR3. The germline gives CDR1 SGHRS, CDR2 YFSETQ. V lost 4 bases to trimming and J lost 11 bases, with 16 bases between them. In nucleotides, the CDR3 is TGCGCCAGCAGCGGAGCGTTGGGCGGGGTTCAGTACTTC. This gives the protein CASSGALGGVQYF.

The rearrangement joins TRBV5-1 to TRBJ2-3, with 12 bases fitting TRBD2. The CDR3 covers 17 residues. Germline V CDR1 and CDR2: SGHRS, YFSETQ. Trimming took 0 bases from V and 2 from J; bases not matched to a gene: 4. CDR3 in DNA: TGCGCCAGCAGCTTGGGGACTAGCGGGATACTCACAGATACGCAGTATTTT. Protein sequence: CASSLGTSGILTDTQYF.

The chain recombines TRBV6-5 with TRBJ2-7; D not resolved. Germline V gene sequence: CDR1 MNHEY, CDR2 SVGAGI. CDR3 length: 13 amino acids. The V gene lost 2 bases and the J gene lost 6 bases, with 11 bases spanning the gap. The CDR3 region is CASSYDLGLEQYF. The CDR3 region has the DNA TGTGCCAGCAGTTACGATCTAGGCCTCGAGCAGTACTTC.

V usage is TRBV6-1 and J usage is TRBJ1-5; weak D call: TRBD1 (6 bases). The CDR3 spans 13 residues. CDR1 and CDR2 (germline): MNHNS, SASEGT. The V end lost 3 bases, the J end lost 4 bases, and 7 bases lay between the germline ends. CDR3 region: CASSDTGNQPQHF. CDR3 sequence (DNA): TGTGCCAGCAGTGATACAGGGAATCAGCCCCAGCATTTT.

V usage is TRBV9 and J usage is TRBJ2-5; 9 bases are a match to TRBD2. The V gene end was trimmed by 10 bases and the J gene end by 2 bases; junction bases not matched to a gene: 18. The CDR3 totals 17 residues. Germline V gene sequence: CDR1 SGDLS, CDR2 YYNGEE. CDR3 sequence: CAPKGEALAGPQETQYF. Here the CDR3 DNA reads TGTGCCCCTAAGGGAGAGGCTCTAGCGGGACCGCAAGAGACCCAGTACTTC.

The gene calls are TRBV6-4 and TRBJ1-3, with 11 bases aligning to TRBD1. CDR3 size: 18 residues. Per germline, CDR1 MRHNA and CDR2 SNTAGT. V shed 5 bases and J 0 bases; nucleotides not matched to a gene: 9. This CDR3 reads CASSSGQGATLSGNTIYF. CDR3 in DNA: TGTGCCAGCAGTTCTGGACAGGGGGCGACGCTCTCTGGAAACACCATATATTTT.

V is TRBV2 and J is TRBJ2-3; 11 bases are a match to TRBD2. Germline V gene data show CDR1 as SNHLY and CDR2 as FYNNEI. Germline trimming cut 4 bases from V and 5 bases from J; bases unmatched to any gene: 5. The CDR3 contains 15 residues. The chain's CDR3 is CASSGVAGGVDTQYF. The CDR3 coding sequence is TGTGCCAGCAGTGGCGTAGCGGGAGGGGTAGATACGCAGTATTTT.

A few counts support this clone. The chain links TRBV5-1 to TRBJ2-1; 11 bases agree with TRBD2. This CDR3 has 16 residues. Trimming cost V 3 bases and J 1 base; bases outside gene matches: 3. Per germline, CDR1 SGHRS and CDR2 YFSETQ. The CDR3 region has the DNA TGCGCCAGCAGCTCACTAGCGGGAGAATCCTACAATGAGCAGTTCTTC. Its protein is CASSSLAGESYNEQFF.

This clone turned up a few times. The rearrangement joins TRBV10-2 to TRBJ2-1; 8 nucleotides align to TRBD2. This CDR3 has 15 amino acids. Germline CDR1 reads WSHSY; CDR2 reads SAAADI. With 2 bases clipped from V and 7 bases from J, the junction kept 7 bases outside the gene matches. CDR3 DNA: TGCGCCAGCAGTGAGACGGGAGGGCCCCTTAATGAGCAGTTCTTC. Amino acid sequence: CASSETGGPLNEQFF.

The V and J genes are TRBV5-8 and TRBJ1-1, with TRBD1 matching 8 bases. Germline-derived CDR1 and CDR2 are SGHTS and YDEGEE. This CDR3 region has 15 residues. J was trimmed by 2 bases and V by 3 bases; bases with no gene match: 6. For the CDR3, the DNA is TGTGCCAGCAGCTCGGACAGGGCATCAAACACTGAAGCTTTCTTT. Translating gives CASSSDRASNTEAFF.